Presented here are 27 T cell receptor beta chains from one specimen sequenced in a study of cytomegalovirus exposure and HLA in healthy donors. Amplification used 60 Vbeta primers and 13 Jbeta primers. Here immunoSEQ multiplex PCR was the method, and the copy in TCRdb shows in-frame clones only, minus some. The sample lists more than 150,000 clones; 75% to 90% were seen once. Sequencing was done on a sample of PBMCs. The receptors here all came from a man aged 50 or older in good health and CMV-seronegative.

The V gene is TRBV11-1, the J gene TRBJ2-3, with TRBD1 matching 7 bases. The CDR3 length is 15 residues. The germline CDR1 and CDR2 sequences are SGHAT and FQDESV (reference sequence). V dropped 5 bases and J dropped 1; count of bases not matched to a gene: 6. The CDR3 reads CASSLSGQGTDTQYF. The DNA of the CDR3 is TGTGCCAGCAGCCTTTCCGGACAGGGCACAGATACGCAGTATTTT.

The chain links TRBV29-1 to TRBJ1-1, with D uncertain. This CDR3 spans 13 amino acids. The V end lost 4 bases, the J end lost 0 bases, and 9 bases lay between the germline ends. Germline assignment: CDR1 SQVTM and CDR2 ANQGSEA. The CDR3 loop is CSVGGLLNTEAFF. DNA for the CDR3: TGCAGCGTTGGAGGACTTTTGAACACTGAAGCTTTCTTT.

V and J are TRBV28 and TRBJ2-1; D possibly corresponds to TRBD2 (5 bases). The CDR3 sequence is 12 residues long. The V and J ends lost 5 bases and 15 bases respectively, with 17 bases between them. CDR1 and CDR2 from the germline V gene are MDHEN and SYDVKM. CDR3 region: CASSPSVRGWFF. CDR3 sequence (DNA): TGTGCCAGCAGTCCAAGCGTGAGAGGGTGGTTCTTC.

This clone was found a few times. The V call is TRBV28, the J call TRBJ1-5, with 7 bases that match TRBD1. Germline trimming cut 6 bases from V and 3 bases from J; bases unmatched to any gene: 5. The CDR3 has 14 residues. The germline V gene has CDR1 MDHEN and CDR2 SYDVKM. The CDR3 coding sequence is TGTGCCAGCAGAGCCGGGACAGCCAATCAGCCCCAGCATTTT. Translated: CASRAGTANQPQHF.

The CDR3 here is CASSLRLREGPYNEQFF. The CDR3 nucleotides read TGTGCCAGCAGCTTAAGATTAAGGGAGGGACCTTACAATGAGCAGTTCTTC. The chain couples TRBV7-8 to TRBJ2-1, with 7 bases that match TRBD2. Germline lookup yields CDR1 SGHVS and CDR2 FQNEAQ. With V trimmed by 2 bases and J by 4 bases, 11 bases remained unmatched. The CDR3 runs to 17 residues.

This chain links TRBV5-1 with TRBJ1-2, with 10 bases matching TRBD1. This CDR3 region has 14 residues. J gave up 2 bases and V 3 bases, and 1 base lay outside the gene matches. CDR1 is SGHRS, CDR2 YFSETQ, per germline. Here the CDR3 DNA reads TGCGCCAGCAGCTGGACAGGGGGAAACTATGGCTACACCTTC. Amino acids: CASSWTGGNYGYTF.

This sequence joins TRBV18 and TRBJ2-3, with 13 bases fitting TRBD2. This CDR3 spans 15 amino acids. Germline V gene sequence: CDR1 KGHSH, CDR2 LQKENI. Trimming removed 5 bases from V and 3 bases from J; junction bases left unmatched: 2. Written as DNA, the CDR3 is TGTGCCAGCTCAGAGACTAGCGGGGGGACAGATACGCAGTATTTT. It yields the protein CASSETSGGTDTQYF.

The V call is TRBV2, the J call TRBJ2-2; D is perhaps TRBD1 (6 bases). V was pared by 6 bases and J by 2 bases, with 10 bases between. Looked up from germline, CDR1 is SNHLY and CDR2 is FYNNEI. This CDR3 has 14 amino acids. As DNA, the CDR3 is TGTGCCAGCAGGGACAGCTCAAACACCGGGGAGCTGTTTTTT. Protein product: CASRDSSNTGELFF.

V gene TRBV7-2 combines with J gene TRBJ1-1; D might be TRBD1 (5 bases). V lost 4 bases and J 4 bases, leaving 10 bases between the germline ends. The CDR3 extends over 13 amino acids. Germline V CDR1 and CDR2: SGHTA, FQGNSA. This CDR3 reads CASSSRGGTEAFF. DNA of the CDR3: TGTGCCAGCAGCTCCCGGGGGGGCACTGAAGCTTTCTTT.

The chain recombines TRBV7-3 with TRBJ2-3; 7 bases agree with TRBD2. V lost 5 bases to trimming and J lost 2 bases; unmatched junction nucleotides: 7. Germline V gene sequence: CDR1 SGHTA, CDR2 FQGTGA. This CDR3 comprises 15 residues. CDR3 protein: CASSPQRGNTDTQYF. For the CDR3, the DNA is TGTGCCAGCAGCCCGCAGCGGGGAAACACAGATACGCAGTATTTT.

The rearrangement links TRBV18 to TRBJ2-7; 10 bases line up with TRBD1. Unmatched junction bases numbered 0, after V lost 4 bases and J lost 0 bases. The CDR3 is 14 residues long. The germline CDR1 and CDR2 sequences are KGHSH and LQKENI. The CDR3: CASSRDRGSYEQYF. DNA of the CDR3: TGTGCCAGCTCACGGGACAGGGGCTCCTACGAGCAGTACTTC.

V gene TRBV30 combines with J gene TRBJ1-1; 9 positions match TRBD1. The CDR3 runs 15 residues. The V and J ends lost 0 bases and 0 bases, in that order; junction bases with no gene match: 2. Germline CDR1 GTSNPN, CDR2 SVGIG (reference sequence). This CDR3 is CAWSVGTGLNTEAFF. DNA for the CDR3: TGTGCCTGGAGTGTGGGGACAGGGTTGAACACTGAAGCTTTCTTT. The full variable domain, with the rest looked up from reference TRBV30 and TRBJ1-1, is SQTIHQWPATLVQPVGSPLSLECTVEGTSNPNLYWYRQAAGRGLQLLFYSVGIGQISSEVPQNLSASRPQDRQFILSSKKLLLSDSGFYLCAWSVGTGLNTEAFFGQGTRLTVV.

The chain has TRBV7-2 and TRBJ1-1, with D possibly TRBD1 on 5 matching bases. Trimming removed 5 bases from V and 1 base from J, with 14 bases in between. This CDR3 has 15 residues. In germline, CDR1 is SGHTA, CDR2 FQGNSA. The CDR3 sequence is CASSQGVGWNTEAFF. The CDR3 nucleotides read TGTGCCAGCAGCCAAGGGGTAGGTTGGAACACTGAAGCTTTCTTT.

This clone was seen only a few times. The V gene is TRBV7-3, the J gene TRBJ1-1; perhaps TRBD1 as D (6 bases). V lost 1 base to trimming and J lost 5 bases, with 8 bases between them. Looked up from germline, CDR1 is SGHTA and CDR2 is FQGTGA. This CDR3 spans 13 amino acids. The CDR3 here is CASSLNRETEAFF. DNA for the CDR3: TGTGCCAGCAGCTTAAACAGGGAGACTGAAGCTTTCTTT.

This clone appeared a single time. The junction departs from the called germline gene at one end, perhaps through a read error. This chain connects TRBV7-7 to TRBJ2-1; 7 bases match TRBD1. Germline lookup yields CDR1 SSHAT and CDR2 FNYEAQ (reference sequence). The CDR3 extends over 18 amino acids. CDR3 sequence reads: CASSFSLRGQRVDNEQFF. The CDR3 region has the DNA TGTGCTAGCAGCTTTTCCTTACGGGGACAGAGGGTTGACAATGAGCAGTTCTTC.

The V call is TRBV7-9, the J call TRBJ2-5, with D tentatively TRBD2 (6 bases). There are 17 residues in the CDR3. Trimming took 7 bases from V and 5 from J, leaving 26 bases between them. The V gene's germline CDR1 is SEHNR and CDR2 FQNEAQ (reference sequence). CDR3 sequence: CASIVTTPTGLSETQYF. The CDR3 DNA follows: TGTGCCAGCATCGTCACTACCCCTACGGGACTTTCGGAGACCCAGTACTTC.

The CDR3 coding sequence is TGTGCCAGCAGCTTAGAGGCCGCACGAGGCAAAAACATTCAGTACTTC. Residues: CASSLEAARGKNIQYF. The V call is TRBV7-2, the J call TRBJ2-4; D ambiguous. The germline V gene has CDR1 SGHTA and CDR2 FQGNSA. Trimming shortened V by 1 base and J by 3 bases, and 13 bases separated the two germline ends. The CDR3 is made up of 16 amino acids.

The V gene is TRBV6-5, the J gene TRBJ2-1, with 13 bases lining up with TRBD2. In germline, CDR1 is MNHEY, CDR2 SVGAGI. J was trimmed by 9 bases and V by 5 bases; bases with no gene match: 7. The CDR3 spans 15 residues. CDR3 sequence reads: CASSQRLAGGPEQFF. CDR3 sequence (DNA): TGTGCCAGCAGTCAGCGACTAGCGGGAGGCCCTGAGCAGTTCTTC.

This chain uses TRBV5-1 with TRBJ1-1; perhaps TRBD1 as D (6 bases). Germline loops: CDR1 SGHRS, CDR2 YFSETQ. The CDR3 length is 15 residues. Trimming took off 4 bases at V and 6 bases at J, with 19 bases between the two ends. The CDR3 nucleotides read TGCGCCAGCAGCGAGACAGGTTTCCAACACGCTGAAGCTTTCTTT. Translating it yields CASSETGFQHAEAFF. Using reference TRBV5-1 and TRBJ1-1 for the parts outside the CDR3, the full variable domain is KAGVTQTPRYLIKTRGQQVTLSCSPISGHRSVSWYQQTPGQGLQFLFEYFSETQRNKGNFPGRFSGRQFSNSRSEMNVSTLELGDSALYLCASSETGFQHAEAFFGQGTRLTVV.

This clone was seen a single time. The V and J genes are TRBV6-1 and TRBJ2-2; 12 bases match TRBD1. The CDR3 runs to 13 residues. CDR1 and CDR2 (germline): MNHNS, SASEGT. J lost 7 bases, V lost 11 bases, and 5 bases had no gene match. The CDR3 here is CAGGTGGLGELFF. The CDR3 DNA sequence: TGTGCCGGAGGGACAGGGGGCCTCGGGGAGCTGTTTTTT.

The DNA of the CDR3 is TGTGCCAGCAGCGTGGGACTAGCGGGAGCCCGCGAGCAGTACTTC. Translating gives CASSVGLAGAREQYF. V and J are TRBV5-4 and TRBJ2-7; 14 nucleotides line up with TRBD2. Germline V gene lookup returns CDR1 SGHNT and CDR2 YYREEE (reference sequence). J lost 6 bases, V lost 4 bases, and 6 bases had no gene match. The CDR3 consists of 15 residues.

CDR3 protein: CASSVWGSGSGGLQETQYF. Written as DNA, the CDR3 is TGTGCCAGCAGCGTTTGGGGCTCGGGCAGCGGGGGCCTTCAAGAGACCCAGTACTTC. The rearrangement uses TRBV9 and TRBJ2-5; TRBD2 aligns across 8 bases. The CDR3 extends over 19 amino acids. Germline V gives CDR1 SGDLS, CDR2 YYNGEE. Trimming removed 2 bases from V and 2 bases from J; junction bases left unmatched: 17.

The V call is TRBV9, the J call TRBJ1-5; 7 bases line up with TRBD1. The CDR3 totals 14 residues. Germline V gene sequence: CDR1 SGDLS, CDR2 YYNGEE. J lost 6 bases, V lost 3 bases, and 6 bases had no gene match. CDR3 in amino acids: CASSATGQSQPQHF. The DNA for the CDR3 is TGTGCCAGCAGCGCGACAGGGCAGTCTCAGCCCCAGCATTTT.

The rearrangement uses TRBV28 and TRBJ1-4, with D possibly matching TRBD1 (5 bases). This CDR3 has 16 amino acids. From germline, CDR1 is MDHEN and CDR2 SYDVKM. V was cut by 10 bases and J by 4 bases, with 22 bases left in between. The chain's CDR3 is CATKWEESGGNEKLFF. The CDR3 nucleotides are TGTGCCACAAAGTGGGAAGAATCCGGGGGTAATGAAAAACTGTTTTTT.

This clone came up once. The genes are TRBV18 and TRBJ2-2; a possible D gene is TRBD2 (6 bases). Between the trimmed V and J ends, which lost 6 bases and 4 bases, there was a span of 18 bases. The CDR3 is 16 residues long. Germline CDR1 KGHSH, CDR2 LQKENI. The CDR3 reads CASSLGQGGTTGELFF. CDR3 DNA sequence: TGTGCCAGCTCCCTAGGACAAGGAGGGACCACCGGGGAGCTGTTTTTT.

The chain combines TRBV28 with TRBJ1-2; D is undetermined. The CDR3 loop spans 10 amino acids. Germline CDR1 is MDHEN and CDR2 is SYDVKM. Deletions cut 8 bases from V and 5 bases from J, with 6 bases between. Here the CDR3 DNA reads TGTGCCAGCGGAGCTTATGGCTACACCTTC. Amino acids: CASGAYGYTF.

The chain uses TRBV2 and TRBJ1-2; D not resolved. V lost 2 bases, J lost 0 bases, and 7 bases lay in between. Germline lookup yields CDR1 SNHLY and CDR2 FYNNEI. The CDR3 is 14 amino acids. The CDR3 loop is CASSERRTNYGYTF. DNA for the CDR3: TGTGCCAGCAGTGAAAGGAGAACTAACTATGGCTACACCTTC.